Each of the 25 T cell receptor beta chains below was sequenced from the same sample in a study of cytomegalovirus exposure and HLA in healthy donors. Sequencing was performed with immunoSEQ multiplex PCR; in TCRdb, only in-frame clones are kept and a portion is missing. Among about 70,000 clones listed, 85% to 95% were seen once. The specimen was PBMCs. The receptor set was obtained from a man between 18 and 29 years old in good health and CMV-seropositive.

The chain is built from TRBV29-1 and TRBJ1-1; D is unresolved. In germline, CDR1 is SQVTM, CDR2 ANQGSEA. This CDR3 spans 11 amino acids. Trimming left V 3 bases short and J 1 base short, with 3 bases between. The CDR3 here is CSVEANTEAFF. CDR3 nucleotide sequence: TGCAGCGTTGAGGCGAACACTGAAGCTTTCTTT.

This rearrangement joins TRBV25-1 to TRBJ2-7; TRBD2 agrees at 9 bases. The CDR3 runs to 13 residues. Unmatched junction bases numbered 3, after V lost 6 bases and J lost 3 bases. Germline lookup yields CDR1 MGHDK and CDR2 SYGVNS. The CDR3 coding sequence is TGTGCCAGCAGGCGGGGGGGAGACTACGAGCAGTACTTC. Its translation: CASRRGGDYEQYF.

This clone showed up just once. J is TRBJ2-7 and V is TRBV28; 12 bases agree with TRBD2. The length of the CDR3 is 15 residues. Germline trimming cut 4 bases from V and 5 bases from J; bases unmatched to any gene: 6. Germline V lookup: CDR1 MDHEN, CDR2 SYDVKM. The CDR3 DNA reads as TGTGCCAGCAGTTCACGGACTAGCGGGACCCACGAGCAGTACTTC. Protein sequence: CASSSRTSGTHEQYF.

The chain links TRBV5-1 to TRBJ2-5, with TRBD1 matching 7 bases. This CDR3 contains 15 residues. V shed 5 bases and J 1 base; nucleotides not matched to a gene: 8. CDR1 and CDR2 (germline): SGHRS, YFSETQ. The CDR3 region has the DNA TGCGCCAGCAGAGTGAACAGGGGAGTCCAAGAGACCCAGTACTTC. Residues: CASRVNRGVQETQYF.

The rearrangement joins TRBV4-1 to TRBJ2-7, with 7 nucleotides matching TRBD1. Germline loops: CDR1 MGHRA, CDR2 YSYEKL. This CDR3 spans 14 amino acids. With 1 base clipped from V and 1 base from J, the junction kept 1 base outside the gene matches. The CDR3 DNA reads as TGCGCCAGCAGCCAAGGGGACAGATCCTACGAGCAGTACTTC. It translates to CASSQGDRSYEQYF.

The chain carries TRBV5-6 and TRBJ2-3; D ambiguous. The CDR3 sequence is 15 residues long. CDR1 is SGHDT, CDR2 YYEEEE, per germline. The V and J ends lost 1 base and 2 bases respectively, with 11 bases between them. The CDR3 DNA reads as TGTGCCAGCAGCTTGAACAGACAATACACAGATACGCAGTATTTT. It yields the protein CASSLNRQYTDTQYF.

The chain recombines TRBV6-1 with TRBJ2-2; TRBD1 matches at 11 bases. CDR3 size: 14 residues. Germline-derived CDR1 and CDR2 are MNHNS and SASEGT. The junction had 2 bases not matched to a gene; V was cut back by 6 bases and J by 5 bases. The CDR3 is CASRGTGGTGELFF. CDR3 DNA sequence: TGTGCCAGCAGAGGGACAGGGGGTACCGGGGAGCTGTTTTTT.

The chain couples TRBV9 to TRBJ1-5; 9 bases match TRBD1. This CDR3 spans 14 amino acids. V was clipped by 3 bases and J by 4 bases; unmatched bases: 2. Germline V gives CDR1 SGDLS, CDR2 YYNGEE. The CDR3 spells CASSEGTGNQPQHF. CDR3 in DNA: TGTGCCAGCAGCGAAGGGACAGGGAATCAGCCCCAGCATTTT.

The CDR3 DNA sequence: TGTGCCAGCAGCTTTTCAGGGATCTCGTACAATGAGCAGTTCTTC. Translated, it gives CASSFSGISYNEQFF. The chain uses TRBV5-8 and TRBJ2-1, with D possibly being TRBD1 (5 bases). The CDR3 spans 15 residues. Trimming removed 2 bases at V and 4 bases at J, with 13 bases between. The V gene's germline CDR1 is SGHTS and CDR2 YDEGEE.

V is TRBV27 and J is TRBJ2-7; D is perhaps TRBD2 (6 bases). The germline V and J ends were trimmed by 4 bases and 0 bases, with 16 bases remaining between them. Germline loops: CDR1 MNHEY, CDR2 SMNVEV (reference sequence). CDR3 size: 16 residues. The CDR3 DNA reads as TGTGCCAGCAGTTCAGTAGCGGATACCTACTCCTACGAGCAGTACTTC. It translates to CASSSVADTYSYEQYF.

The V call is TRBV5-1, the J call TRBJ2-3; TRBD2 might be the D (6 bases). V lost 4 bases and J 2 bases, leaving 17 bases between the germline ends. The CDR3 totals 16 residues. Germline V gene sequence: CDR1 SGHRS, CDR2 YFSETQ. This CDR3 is CASSLGTGLVTDTQYF. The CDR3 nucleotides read TGCGCCAGCAGCCTCGGGACGGGACTCGTCACAGATACGCAGTATTTT. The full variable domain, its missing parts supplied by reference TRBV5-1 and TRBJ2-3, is KAGVTQTPRYLIKTRGQQVTLSCSPISGHRSVSWYQQTPGQGLQFLFEYFSETQRNKGNFPGRFSGRQFSNSRSEMNVSTLELGDSALYLCASSLGTGLVTDTQYFGPGTRLTVL.

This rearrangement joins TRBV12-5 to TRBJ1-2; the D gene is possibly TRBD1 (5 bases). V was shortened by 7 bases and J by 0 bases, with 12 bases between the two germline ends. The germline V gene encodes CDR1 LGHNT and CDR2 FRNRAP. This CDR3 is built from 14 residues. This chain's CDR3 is CASAFTGANYGYTF. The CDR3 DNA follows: TGTGCTAGTGCTTTCACAGGAGCTAACTATGGCTACACCTTC.

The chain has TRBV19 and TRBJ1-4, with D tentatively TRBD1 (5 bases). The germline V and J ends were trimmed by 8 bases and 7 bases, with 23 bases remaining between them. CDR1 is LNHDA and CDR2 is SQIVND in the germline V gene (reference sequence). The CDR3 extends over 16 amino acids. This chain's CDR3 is CASALPVTRGVEKLFF. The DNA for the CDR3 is TGTGCCAGTGCTCTGCCTGTCACGCGGGGGGTTGAAAAACTGTTTTTT.

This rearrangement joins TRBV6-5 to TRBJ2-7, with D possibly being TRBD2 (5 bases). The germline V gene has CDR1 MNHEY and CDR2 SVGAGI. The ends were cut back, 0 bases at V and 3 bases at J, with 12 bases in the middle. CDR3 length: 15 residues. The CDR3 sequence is CASSYSRAVNYEQYF. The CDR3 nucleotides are TGTGCCAGCAGTTACTCGAGGGCAGTAAACTACGAGCAGTACTTC.

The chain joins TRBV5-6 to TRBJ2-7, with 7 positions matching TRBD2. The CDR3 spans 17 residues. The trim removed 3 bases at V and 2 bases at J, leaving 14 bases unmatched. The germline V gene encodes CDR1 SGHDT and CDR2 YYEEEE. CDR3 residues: CASSWGVGGVKAYEQYF. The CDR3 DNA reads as TGTGCCAGCAGCTGGGGGGTTGGGGGGGTAAAAGCCTACGAGCAGTACTTC.

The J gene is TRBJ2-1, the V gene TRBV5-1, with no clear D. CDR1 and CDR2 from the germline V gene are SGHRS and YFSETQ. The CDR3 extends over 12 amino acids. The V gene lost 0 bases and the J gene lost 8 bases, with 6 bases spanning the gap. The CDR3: CASSLDGYEQFF. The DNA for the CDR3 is TGCGCCAGCAGCTTGGACGGGTATGAGCAGTTCTTC.

The CDR3 nucleotides are TGTGCCAGCAGCCTCGGACAGGACAGAGGCTACACCTTC. This translates into CASSLGQDRGYTF. The chain combines TRBV7-9 with TRBJ1-2; 7 bases are a match to TRBD1. This CDR3 contains 13 residues. Germline loops: CDR1 SEHNR, CDR2 FQNEAQ (reference sequence). V gave up 5 bases and J gave up 8 bases; unmatched junction bases: 8.

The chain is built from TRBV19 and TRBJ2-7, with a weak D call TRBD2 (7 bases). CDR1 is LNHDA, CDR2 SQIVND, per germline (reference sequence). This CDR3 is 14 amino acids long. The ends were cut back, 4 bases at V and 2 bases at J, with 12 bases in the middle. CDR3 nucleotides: TGTGCCAGTAGTACGATCGGGGGGCCCTACGAGCAGTACTTC. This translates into CASSTIGGPYEQYF.

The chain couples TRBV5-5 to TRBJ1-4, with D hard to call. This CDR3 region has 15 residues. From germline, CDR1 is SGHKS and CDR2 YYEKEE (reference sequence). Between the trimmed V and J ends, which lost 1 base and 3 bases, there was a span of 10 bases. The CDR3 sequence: CASSLNREANEKLFF. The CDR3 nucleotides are TGTGCCAGCAGCTTGAACCGGGAGGCTAATGAAAAACTGTTTTTT.

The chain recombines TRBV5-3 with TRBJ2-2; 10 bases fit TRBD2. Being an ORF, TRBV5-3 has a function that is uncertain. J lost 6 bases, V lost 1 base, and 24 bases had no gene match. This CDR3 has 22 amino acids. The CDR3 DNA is TGTGCCAGAAGCTTGCAGTTGACGGCTAGCGGGAGATGGGAGGGGTACCCCGGGGAGCTGTTTTTT. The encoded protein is CARSLQLTASGRWEGYPGELFF.

This chain's CDR3 is CASSLGQGATEAFF. For the CDR3, the DNA is TGCGCCAGCAGCTTGGGGCAGGGGGCCACTGAAGCTTTCTTT. This chain links TRBV5-1 with TRBJ1-1; 8 nucleotides line up with TRBD1. Looked up from germline, CDR1 is SGHRS and CDR2 is YFSETQ. The V gene end was trimmed by 0 bases and the J gene end by 4 bases; junction bases not matched to a gene: 2. This CDR3 region has 14 residues. Variable domain in full (rest from reference TRBV5-1 and TRBJ1-1): KAGVTQTPRYLIKTRGQQVTLSCSPISGHRSVSWYQQTPGQGLQFLFEYFSETQRNKGNFPGRFSGRQFSNSRSEMNVSTLELGDSALYLCASSLGQGATEAFFGQGTRLTVV.

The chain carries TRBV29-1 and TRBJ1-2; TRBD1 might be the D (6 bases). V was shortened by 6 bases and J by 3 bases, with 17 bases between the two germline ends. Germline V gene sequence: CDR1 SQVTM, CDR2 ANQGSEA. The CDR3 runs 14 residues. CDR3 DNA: TGCAGCGTGGGGACGGGTCACAGGGACTATGGCTACACCTTC. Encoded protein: CSVGTGHRDYGYTF.

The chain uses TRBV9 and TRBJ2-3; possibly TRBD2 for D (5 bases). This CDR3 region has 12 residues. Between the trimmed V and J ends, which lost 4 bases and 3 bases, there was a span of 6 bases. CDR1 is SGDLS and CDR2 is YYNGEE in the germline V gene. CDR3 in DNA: TGTGCCAGCAGCTCGGGGACAGATACGCAGTATTTT. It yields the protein CASSSGTDTQYF. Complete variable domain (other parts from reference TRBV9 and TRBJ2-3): DSGVTQTPKHLITATGQRVTLRCSPRSGDLSVYWYQQSLDQGLQFLIQYYNGEERAKGNILERFSAQQFPDLHSELNLSSLELGDSALYFCASSSGTDTQYFGPGTRLTVL.

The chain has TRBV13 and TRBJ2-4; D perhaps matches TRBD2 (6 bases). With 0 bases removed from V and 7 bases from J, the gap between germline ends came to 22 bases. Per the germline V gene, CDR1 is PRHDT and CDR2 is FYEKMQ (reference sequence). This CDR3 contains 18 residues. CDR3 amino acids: CASSLGGSESGRKNIQYF. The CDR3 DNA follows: TGTGCCAGCAGCTTAGGAGGGAGCGAATCGGGGAGGAAGAACATTCAGTACTTC.

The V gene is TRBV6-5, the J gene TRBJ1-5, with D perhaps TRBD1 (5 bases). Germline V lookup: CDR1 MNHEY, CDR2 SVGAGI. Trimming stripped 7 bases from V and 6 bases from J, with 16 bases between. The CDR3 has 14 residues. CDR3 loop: CASTMREGLQPQHF. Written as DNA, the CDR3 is TGTGCCAGCACCATGAGGGAGGGGCTTCAGCCCCAGCATTTT.